This T cell receptor (beta chain) was documented in a study of OX40 agonist ivuxolimab in advanced cancers. Study outcomes and limitations: There were also nonresponders showing low normalized T-cell clonal expansion. Researchers report that CD8+ T cells had, on average, more expanded clones than CD4+.

At baseline, cycle 4 day 1, and cycle 7 day 1, blood was sampled. Generated by immunoSEQ multiplex PCR, the TCRdb table keeps only in-frame clones and is missing some. The sample lists 15,000 or so clones; more than 80% were seen once. In regard to this clone: Antigen: not known.

The starting material was CD4+ or CD8+ T cells sorted from blood, obtained in a trial of the OX40 agonist ivuxolimab. This clonotype originated in an adult with an advanced solid tumor such as melanoma, head and neck, liver or kidney cancer.

CDR3 in amino acids: CASSQEEQGLGYNEQFF. The CDR3 DNA is TGCGCCAGCAGCCAAGAAGAGCAGGGGCTCGGGTACAATGAGCAGTTCTTC. V is TRBV4-1 and J is TRBJ2-1; D is perhaps TRBD1 (6 bases). Germline loops: CDR1 MGHRA, CDR2 YSYEKL. V was shortened by 0 bases and J by 4 bases, with 16 bases between the two germline ends. This CDR3 has 17 amino acids.